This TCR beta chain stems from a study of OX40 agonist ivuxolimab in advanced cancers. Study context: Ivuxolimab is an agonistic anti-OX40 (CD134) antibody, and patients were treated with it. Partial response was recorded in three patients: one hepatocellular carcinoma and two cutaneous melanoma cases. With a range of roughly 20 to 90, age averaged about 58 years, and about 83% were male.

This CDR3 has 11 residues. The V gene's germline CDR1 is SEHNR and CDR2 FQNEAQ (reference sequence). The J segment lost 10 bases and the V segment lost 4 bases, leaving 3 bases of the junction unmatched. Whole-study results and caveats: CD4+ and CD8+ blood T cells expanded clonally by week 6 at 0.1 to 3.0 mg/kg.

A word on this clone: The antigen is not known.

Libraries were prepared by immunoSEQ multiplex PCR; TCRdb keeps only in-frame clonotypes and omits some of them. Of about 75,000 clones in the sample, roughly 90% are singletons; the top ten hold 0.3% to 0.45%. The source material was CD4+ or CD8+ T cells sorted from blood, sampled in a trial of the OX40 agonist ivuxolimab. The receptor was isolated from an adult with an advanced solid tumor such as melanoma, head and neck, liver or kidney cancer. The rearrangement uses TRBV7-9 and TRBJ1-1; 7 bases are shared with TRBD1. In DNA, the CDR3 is TGTGCCAGCAGCTCCGACAGGGCAGCTTTCTTT. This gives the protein CASSSDRAAFF.